This T cell receptor (beta chain) is from a study of a mutant IDH1 vaccine in newly diagnosed glioma. About the research overall: Treated patients showed a male proportion of approximately 62%, a female proportion of around 38%, and a mean age of approximately 40 years. Most had both radiotherapy and temozolomide beforehand; others had only one. Study findings and constraints: It was about 93% of patients that developed vaccine-induced immune responses.

Notes on this clone: The antigen is undetermined.

Germline V gene lookup returns CDR1 SEHNR and CDR2 FQNEAQ (reference sequence). V lost 1 base, J lost 1 base, and 17 bases lay in between. The CDR3 totals 17 residues. The time point denotes: baseline, week 1 (first vaccination visit). Sample treatment: pre-vaccination baseline after standard-of-care therapy. The table came from immunoSEQ multiplex PCR; TCRdb's copy has only in-frame clones and leaves some out. The repertoire holds about 70,000 clones, with around 83% as singletons. The rearrangement joins TRBV7-9 to TRBJ2-7; D is perhaps TRBD1 or TRBD2 (5 bases each). The starting material was peripheral blood mononuclear cells (PBMCs), obtained from a glioma patient treated with radiotherapy, temozolomide or both. The sequence came from a woman younger than 35 with glioma. Some clones in this sample may be carry-over from other donors' samples. DNA for the CDR3: TGTGCCAGCAGCTTAGAGGGTCGAGGGGATGGATCCTACGAGCAGTACTTC. It encodes CASSLEGRGDGSYEQYF. Supplemented by reference TRBV7-9 and TRBJ2-7, the full variable domain reads DTGVSQNPRHKITKRGQNVTFRCDPISEHNRLYWYRQTLGQGPEFLTYFQNEAQLEKSRLLSDRFSAERPKGSFSTLEIQRTEQGDSAMYLCASSLEGRGDGSYEQYFGPGTRLTVT.